This T cell receptor (beta chain) was sequenced for a study of blood T cells in healthy people across ages. Trimming cost V 3 bases and J 5 bases, with 10 bases left between them. CDR1 and CDR2 (germline): LGHDT, YNNKEL (reference sequence). The CDR3 runs 13 residues. Alongside a J-beta primer mix, a sample-barcoded 5' primer served in a second PCR lasting roughly 7 to 11 cycles. TCRdb recomputed calls from the 5' RACE reads with MiXCR, one row per CDR3 protein. In the table there are about 1.1 million distinct CDR3 sequences, 35% to 40% of which are singletons. The receptor was derived from a man between 18 and 29 years old in good health. Specimen: blood. The chain combines TRBV3-1 with TRBJ1-2, with D unresolved. The CDR3: CASSHPRSYGYTF. CDR3 DNA sequence: TGTGCCAGCAGCCACCCCAGGTCGTATGGCTACACCTTC.